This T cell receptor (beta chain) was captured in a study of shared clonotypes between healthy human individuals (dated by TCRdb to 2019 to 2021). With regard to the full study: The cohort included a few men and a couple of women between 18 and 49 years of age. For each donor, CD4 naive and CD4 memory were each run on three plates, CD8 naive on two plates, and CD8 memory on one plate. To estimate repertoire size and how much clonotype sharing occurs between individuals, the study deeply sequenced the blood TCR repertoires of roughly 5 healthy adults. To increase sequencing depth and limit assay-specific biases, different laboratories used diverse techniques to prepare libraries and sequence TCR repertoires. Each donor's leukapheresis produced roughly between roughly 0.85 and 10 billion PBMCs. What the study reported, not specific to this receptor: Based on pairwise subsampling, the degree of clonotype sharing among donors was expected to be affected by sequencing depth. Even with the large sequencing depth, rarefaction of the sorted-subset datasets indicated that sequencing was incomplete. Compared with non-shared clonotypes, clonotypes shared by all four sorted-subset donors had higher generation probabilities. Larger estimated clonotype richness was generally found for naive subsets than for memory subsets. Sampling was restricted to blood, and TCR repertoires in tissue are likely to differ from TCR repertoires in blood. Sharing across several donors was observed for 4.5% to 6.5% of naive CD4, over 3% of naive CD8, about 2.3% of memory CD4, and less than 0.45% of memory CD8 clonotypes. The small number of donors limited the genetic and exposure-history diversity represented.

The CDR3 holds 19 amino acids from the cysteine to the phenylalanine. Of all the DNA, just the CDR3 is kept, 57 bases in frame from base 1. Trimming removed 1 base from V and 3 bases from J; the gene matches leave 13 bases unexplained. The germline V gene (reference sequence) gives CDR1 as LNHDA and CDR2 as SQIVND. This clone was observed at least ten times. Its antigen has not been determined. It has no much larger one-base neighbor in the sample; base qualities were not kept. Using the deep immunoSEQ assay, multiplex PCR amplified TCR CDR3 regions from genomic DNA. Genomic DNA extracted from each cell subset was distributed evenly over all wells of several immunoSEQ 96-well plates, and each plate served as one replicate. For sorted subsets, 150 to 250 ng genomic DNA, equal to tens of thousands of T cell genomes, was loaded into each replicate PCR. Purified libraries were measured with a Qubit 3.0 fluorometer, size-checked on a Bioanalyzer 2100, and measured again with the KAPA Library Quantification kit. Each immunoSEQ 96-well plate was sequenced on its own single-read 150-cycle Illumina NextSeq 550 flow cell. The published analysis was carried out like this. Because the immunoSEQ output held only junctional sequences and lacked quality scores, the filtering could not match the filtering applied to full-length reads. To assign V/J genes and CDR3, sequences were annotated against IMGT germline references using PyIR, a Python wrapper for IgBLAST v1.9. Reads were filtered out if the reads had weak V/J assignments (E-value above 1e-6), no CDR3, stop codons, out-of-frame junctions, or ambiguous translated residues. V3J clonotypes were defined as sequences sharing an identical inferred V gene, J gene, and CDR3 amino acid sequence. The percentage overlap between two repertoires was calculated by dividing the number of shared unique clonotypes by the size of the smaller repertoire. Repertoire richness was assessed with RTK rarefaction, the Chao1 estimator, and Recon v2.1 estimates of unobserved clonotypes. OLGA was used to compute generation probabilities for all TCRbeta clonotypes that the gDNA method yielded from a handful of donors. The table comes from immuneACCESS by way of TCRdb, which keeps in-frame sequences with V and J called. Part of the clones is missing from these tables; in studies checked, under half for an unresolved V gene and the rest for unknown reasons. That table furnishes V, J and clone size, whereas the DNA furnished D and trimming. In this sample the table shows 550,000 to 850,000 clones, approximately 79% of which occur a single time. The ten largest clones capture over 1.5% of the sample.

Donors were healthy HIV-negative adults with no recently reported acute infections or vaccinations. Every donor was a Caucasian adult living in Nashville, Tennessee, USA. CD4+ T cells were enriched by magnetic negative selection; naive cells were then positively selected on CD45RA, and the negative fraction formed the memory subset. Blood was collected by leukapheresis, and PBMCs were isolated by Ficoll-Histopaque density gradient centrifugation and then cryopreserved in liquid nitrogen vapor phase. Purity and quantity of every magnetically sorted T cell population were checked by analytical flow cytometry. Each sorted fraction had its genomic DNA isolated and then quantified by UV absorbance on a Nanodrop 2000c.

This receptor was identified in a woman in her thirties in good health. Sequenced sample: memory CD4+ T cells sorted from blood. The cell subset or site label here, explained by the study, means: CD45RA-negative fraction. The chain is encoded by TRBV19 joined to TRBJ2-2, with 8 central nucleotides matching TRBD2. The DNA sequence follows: TGTGCCAGTAGTATAGGGAGCAACGGGAGGGCCTTCGACACCGGGGAGCTGTTTTTT. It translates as CASSIGSNGRAFDTGELFF.